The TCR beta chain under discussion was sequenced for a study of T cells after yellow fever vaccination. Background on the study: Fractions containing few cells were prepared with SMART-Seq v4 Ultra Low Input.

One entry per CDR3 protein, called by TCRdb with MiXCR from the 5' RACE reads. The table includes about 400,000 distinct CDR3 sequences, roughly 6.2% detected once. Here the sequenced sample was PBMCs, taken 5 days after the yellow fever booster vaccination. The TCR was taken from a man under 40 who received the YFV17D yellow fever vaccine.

The CDR3 DNA follows: TGCGCCAGCAGCTCGCTGACTAGCGGGAGGTCGAACACCGGGGAGCTGTTTTTT. This sequence encodes CASSSLTSGRSNTGELFF. The rearrangement uses TRBV5-1 and TRBJ2-2; 13 bases are a match to TRBD2. Trimming took 3 bases from V and 0 from J; bases not matched to a gene: 5. The CDR3 is made up of 18 amino acids. Germline V CDR1 and CDR2: SGHRS, YFSETQ.